These T cell receptor beta chains were read from a single sample in a study of T and B cells in COVID-19 patients. MiXCR was run by TCRdb on the multiplex PCR reads, yielding one entry per CDR3 protein. The repertoire has 6,500 to 10,000 distinct CDR3 sequences, 25% to 30% of them found once; the top ten carry 15% to 20%. The sequenced sample was blood. The receptors originated from a human donor with active COVID-19. Both conserved end residues are part of each CDR3. Each record gives: CDR3 length, J gene, V gene, clone size, D gene, CDR3 protein, CDR3 DNA. The D gene is left open where the match is weak. Rows give clone size only sometimes, using once, few, many, or a class for an expanded clone.

16,TRBJ2-5,TRBV6-6,.,TRBD1,CASSEWDRGHQETQYF,TGTGCCAGCAGTGAATGGGACAGGGGGCACCAAGAGACCCAGTACTTC
16,TRBJ2-1,TRBV7-6,few,.,CASSPGGPSSYNEQFF,TGTGCCAGCAGCCCAGGGGGGCCCAGCTCCTACAATGAGCAGTTCTTC
13,TRBJ2-2,TRBV13,medium-sized,.,CASSSVRTGELFF,TGTGCCAGCAGCTCAGTGCGGACCGGGGAGCTGTTTTTT
13,TRBJ1-2,TRBV27,few,TRBD1,CASSFRDRGGYTF,TGTGCCAGCAGTTTCCGGGACAGAGGAGGCTACACCTTC
15,TRBJ2-5,TRBV19,.,TRBD1,CASSIDRGKQETQYF,TGTGCCAGTAGTATCGACAGGGGGAAACAAGAGACCCAGTACTTC
15,TRBJ2-2,TRBV20-1,.,TRBD1,CSARAQGAGTGELFF,TGCAGTGCTAGAGCCCAGGGGGCTGGCACCGGGGAGCTGTTTTTT
13,TRBJ2-7,TRBV27,few,.,CASALQGIYEQYF,TGTGCCAGCGCGCTACAGGGAATCTACGAGCAGTACTTC
13,TRBJ2-3,TRBV5-1,.,.,CASSLGPTDTQYF,TGCGCCAGCAGCTTGGGCCCTACAGATACGCAGTATTTT
16,TRBJ1-3,TRBV5-5,few,.,CASNQLLTISGNTIYF,TGTGCCAGCAATCAGCTCCTTACCATATCTGGAAACACCATATATTTT
14,TRBJ1-6,TRBV6-5,.,.,CASSYGQEGSPLHF,TGTGCCAGCAGTTACGGCCAGGAGGGATCACCCCTCCACTTT
15,TRBJ2-2,TRBV6-2/TRBV6-3,.,TRBD1,CASSYFQGAYGELFF,TGTGCCAGCAGTTACTTTCAGGGGGCCTACGGGGAGCTGTTTTTT
14,TRBJ1-3,TRBV5-1,.,.,CASSLGKSGNTIYF,TGCGCCAGCAGCTTGGGGAAATCTGGAAACACCATATATTTT
13,TRBJ2-5,TRBV19,medium-sized,TRBD1,CASSRGQQETQYF,TGTGCCAGTAGTAGGGGACAGCAAGAGACCCAGTACTTC
12,TRBJ2-3,TRBV19,large,.,CASSIGTDTQYF,TGTGCCAGTAGTATCGGGACAGATACGCAGTATTTT
15,TRBJ1-5,TRBV20-1,few,.,CSAPDRGYSNQPQHF,TGCAGTGCGCCGGACAGAGGATATAGCAATCAGCCCCAGCATTTT
15,TRBJ1-1,TRBV12-3/TRBV12-4,few,.,CASSYRRDADTEAFF,TGTGCCAGCAGTTATAGACGGGACGCGGACACTGAAGCTTTCTTT
16,TRBJ2-3,TRBV5-4,medium-sized,.,CASSLDRDLRTDTQYF,TGTGCCAGCAGCTTGGACCGGGACCTACGCACAGATACGCAGTATTTT
14,TRBJ1-1,TRBV5-1,few,.,CASSPNLGAAEAFF,TGCGCCAGCAGCCCGAATCTGGGTGCGGCTGAAGCTTTCTTT
13,TRBJ1-6,TRBV12-3/TRBV12-4,.,.,CASSQGQFSPLHF,TGTGCCAGCAGCCAAGGACAGTTTTCACCCCTCCACTTT
12,TRBJ1-1,TRBV12-3/TRBV12-4,few,TRBD1,CASSSQGGEAFF,TGTGCCAGCAGTTCCCAGGGGGGTGAAGCTTTCTTT
13,TRBJ2-3,TRBV19,medium-sized,.,CASSLQGTDTQYF,TGTGCCAGTAGTCTACAGGGAACAGATACGCAGTATTTT
13,TRBJ1-2,TRBV27,few,.,CASSFASRGGYTF,TGTGCCAGCAGTTTCGCCAGCCGAGGTGGCTACACCTTC
15,TRBJ2-7,TRBV29-1,medium-sized,.,CSVAGTQGYAYEQYF,TGCAGCGTTGCCGGGACTCAGGGGTATGCATACGAGCAGTACTTC
15,TRBJ2-3,TRBV24-1,few,.,CATSDSTLLSDTQYF,TGTGCCACCAGTGATTCTACCTTACTTTCGGATACGCAGTATTTT
19,TRBJ1-2,TRBV5-5,few,.,CASSLGTGTINLWNYGYTF,TGTGCCAGCAGCTTGGGGACGGGGACAATCAATCTGTGGAACTATGGCTACACCTTC
13,TRBJ1-1,TRBV6-4,few,.,CASSEGGGTEAFF,TGTGCCAGCAGTGAGGGGGGTGGCACTGAAGCTTTCTTT
14,TRBJ2-7,TRBV5-4,few,TRBD1,CASSSGQGPGEQYF,TGTGCCAGCAGTTCCGGACAGGGGCCCGGCGAGCAGTACTTC